These 22 T cell receptor beta chains came from one sample sequenced in a study of beta chain features in type 1 diabetes. No antigen is known for these receptors. Findings of the study overall: Among patients with Type 1 diabetes, TCRB CDR3s were moderately but significantly shorter in every one of the four CD4+ subsets.

The entirety of the isolated RNA underwent reverse transcription, so expressed TCRB transcripts were sequenced. Some clones are missing from TCRdb's copy, which holds only in-frame ones; the method was immunoSEQ multiplex PCR. The sample records 400,000 or so clones, 10% to 15% being singletons. Sequenced material: naive CD4+ T cells from blood. These receptors came from a woman aged 18 to 35 with type 1 diabetes.

This clone was observed a handful of times. CDR3 sequence: CASTRGTPTGELFF. CDR3 in DNA: TGTGCCAGCACCAGGGGGACTCCCACCGGGGAGCTGTTTTTT. The chain uses TRBV7-2 and TRBJ2-2; D might be TRBD1 (7 bases). Trimming shortened V by 7 bases and J by 4 bases, and 13 bases separated the two germline ends. CDR1 and CDR2 from the germline V gene are SGHTA and FQGNSA. The CDR3 contains 14 residues.

The CDR3 spells CASIAGPYNEQFF. DNA for the CDR3: TGTGCCAGTATAGCGGGTCCCTACAATGAGCAGTTCTTC. The rearrangement joins TRBV21-1 to TRBJ2-1; TRBD2, the D gene given by the table, was not confirmed from the DNA. TRBV21-1 has pseudogene status. This CDR3 region has 13 residues.

V gene TRBV28 combines with J gene TRBJ2-3; possible D gene TRBD2, 7 bases. Germline V gene sequence: CDR1 MDHEN, CDR2 SYDVKM. V gave up 8 bases and J gave up 0 bases, with 12 bases separating them. The length of the CDR3 is 14 residues. CDR3 DNA sequence: TGTGCCAGCTCAAGGGGGGGTAGCACAGATACGCAGTATTTT. The encoded protein is CASSRGGSTDTQYF.

This clone was seen more than once but under ten times. The genes are TRBV7-2 and TRBJ2-3; 10 bases agree with TRBD2. Germline values: CDR1 SGHTA, CDR2 FQGNSA. This CDR3 comprises 14 residues. The ends lost 3 bases at V and 5 bases at J; junction bases unmatched: 2. Written as DNA, the CDR3 is TGTGCCAGCAGCTTGGGGACTAGCGTAGATACGCAGTATTTT. This codes for CASSLGTSVDTQYF.

This clone was seen only a few times. The chain joins TRBV4-3 to TRBJ2-5; 7 nucleotides align to TRBD1. This CDR3 is built from 15 residues. CDR1 LGHNA and CDR2 YSLEER come from the germline V gene. The trim removed 1 base at V and 4 bases at J, leaving 6 bases unmatched. CDR3 sequence reads: CASSQGETGIETQYF. The CDR3 DNA reads as TGCGCCAGCAGCCAAGGGGAGACAGGGATAGAGACCCAGTACTTC.

This rearrangement joins TRBV30 to TRBJ2-5, with 7 bases lining up with TRBD2. The end of the DNA is better explained by TRBJ2-7, so the J call may be wrong. The CDR3 extends over 11 amino acids. Germline values: CDR1 GTSNPN, CDR2 SVGIG (reference sequence). The CDR3 spells CAWLGGREQYF. The CDR3 nucleotides are TGTGCCTGGCTGGGAGGGCGCGAGCAGTACTTC.

This clone came up a few times. The chain employs TRBV4-1 and TRBJ2-3; the D gene is possibly TRBD2 (6 bases). Germline V gives CDR1 MGHRA, CDR2 YSYEKL. This CDR3 is built from 12 residues. Trimming left V 1 base short and J 8 bases short, with 7 bases between. The CDR3, as DNA: TGCGCCAGCAGCCAAGCCGGGGGTACGCAGTATTTT. Protein sequence: CASSQAGGTQYF.

This clone turned up a few times. The rearrangement uses TRBV28 and TRBJ2-7; no firm D call. Trimming left V 4 bases short and J 0 bases short, with 7 bases between. CDR3 length: 13 residues. CDR1 MDHEN and CDR2 SYDVKM come from the germline V gene. The DNA for the CDR3 is TGTGCCAGCAGTTATCTTAGCTCCTACGAGCAGTACTTC. This encodes CASSYLSSYEQYF.

This clone has only a few counts. The J gene is TRBJ2-1, the V gene TRBV5-1; 9 bases fit TRBD2. CDR3 length: 14 residues. After removal of 3 bases from V and 8 bases from J, the junction contained 6 bases not matched to a gene. From germline, CDR1 is SGHRS and CDR2 YFSETQ. CDR3 in DNA: TGCGCCAGCAGCTCGGGGACTAGCCTGGATGAGCAGTTCTTC. Translated: CASSSGTSLDEQFF.

The genes are TRBV10-3 and TRBJ2-7, with TRBD1 matching 8 bases. The CDR3 is made up of 13 amino acids. The V and J ends lost 6 bases and 2 bases, in that order; junction bases with no gene match: 3. Looked up from germline, CDR1 is ENHRY and CDR2 is SYGVKD. The CDR3 here is CAIRKTGAYEQYF. The CDR3, as DNA: TGTGCCATCAGAAAGACAGGGGCCTACGAGCAGTACTTC.

This clone has a handful of counts. Additional DNA sequences in this sample encode the identical CDR3. The rearrangement links TRBV9 to TRBJ1-1; 7 bases match TRBD1. The CDR3 has 13 amino acids. From germline, CDR1 is SGDLS and CDR2 YYNGEE. With 4 bases clipped from V and 3 bases from J, the junction kept 3 bases outside the gene matches. The DNA of the CDR3 is TGTGCCAGCAGCCCCAGGGGGGACACTGAAGCTTTCTTT. Translating gives CASSPRGDTEAFF. Using reference TRBV9 and TRBJ1-1 for the parts outside the CDR3, the full variable domain is DSGVTQTPKHLITATGQRVTLRCSPRSGDLSVYWYQQSLDQGLQFLIQYYNGEERAKGNILERFSAQQFPDLHSELNLSSLELGDSALYFCASSPRGDTEAFFGQGTRLTVV.

The V call is TRBV5-1, the J call TRBJ2-5; D is perhaps TRBD1 (6 bases). Germline lookup yields CDR1 SGHRS and CDR2 YFSETQ. This CDR3 has 14 amino acids. V was clipped by 3 bases and J by 5 bases, with 14 bases between them. CDR3 region: CASSSGSGVETQYF. CDR3 coding DNA: TGCGCCAGCAGCTCCGGGTCAGGGGTCGAGACCCAGTACTTC.

This chain links TRBV7-9 with TRBJ2-1, with D uncertain. The CDR3 is 11 amino acids. Germline V lookup: CDR1 SEHNR, CDR2 FQNEAQ (reference sequence). Between the trimmed V and J ends, which lost 2 bases and 10 bases, there was a span of 6 bases. CDR3 coding DNA: TGTGCCAGCAGCTTAATCGGGGAGCAGTTCTTC. It yields the protein CASSLIGEQFF.

The chain uses TRBV5-1 and TRBJ2-2, with 10 bases aligning to TRBD1. This CDR3 has 15 amino acids. J was trimmed by 7 bases and V by 4 bases; bases with no gene match: 7. The germline V gene encodes CDR1 SGHRS and CDR2 YFSETQ. In DNA, the CDR3 is TGCGCCAGCAGCCGTGGACAGGGGGAGTACGGGGAGCTGTTTTTT. Translating gives CASSRGQGEYGELFF.

This clone was recorded a few times. The rearrangement links TRBV29-1 to TRBJ2-7, with 7 bases that match TRBD2. The J segment lost 2 bases and the V segment lost 4 bases, leaving 2 bases of the junction unmatched. CDR3 size: 12 residues. Per the germline V gene, CDR1 is SQVTM and CDR2 is ANQGSEA. CDR3 sequence (DNA): TGCAGCGTTGGGGAGGGCACCTACGAGCAGTACTTC. Amino acids: CSVGEGTYEQYF.

Only a few counts were recorded for this clone. J is TRBJ2-7 and V is TRBV5-1; D is unresolved. Trimming removed 0 bases from V and 5 bases from J, with 12 bases in between. CDR1 is SGHRS and CDR2 is YFSETQ in the germline V gene. The CDR3 has 14 residues. The CDR3 here is CASSLGAAAHEQYF. In DNA form, the CDR3 reads TGCGCCAGCAGCTTGGGGGCAGCCGCCCACGAGCAGTACTTC.

This clone was counted a few times. This chain links TRBV5-1 with TRBJ2-5, with 12 positions matching TRBD1. The CDR3 spans 13 residues. Germline V gives CDR1 SGHRS, CDR2 YFSETQ. J was trimmed by 4 bases and V by 8 bases; bases with no gene match: 3. CDR3 region: CASQGQGAETQYF. In nucleotides, the CDR3 is TGCGCCAGTCAGGGACAGGGGGCAGAGACCCAGTACTTC.

The chain couples TRBV30 to TRBJ2-7; 10 nucleotides agree with TRBD2. The CDR3 is 15 residues long. Germline V gene sequence: CDR1 GTSNPN, CDR2 SVGIG (reference sequence). The J segment lost 6 bases and the V segment lost 2 bases, leaving 10 bases of the junction unmatched. The CDR3 sequence: CAWSLTLAGVCEQYF. Written as DNA, the CDR3 is TGTGCCTGGAGTCTGACTCTAGCGGGAGTATGCGAGCAGTACTTC.

This clone has a handful of counts. V usage is TRBV30 and J usage is TRBJ2-5; 9 bases are shared with TRBD2. V lost 5 bases to trimming and J lost 7 bases; unmatched junction nucleotides: 5. Looked up from germline, CDR1 is GTSNPN and CDR2 is SVGIG (reference sequence). This CDR3 spans 12 amino acids. This CDR3 reads CAWGLRGGTQYF. The CDR3 DNA reads as TGTGCCTGGGGACTGCGGGGGGGGACCCAGTACTTC.

The chain couples TRBV7-2 to TRBJ2-1, with TRBD2 as a possible D gene (7 bases). Between the trimmed V and J ends, which lost 4 bases and 1 base, there was a span of 11 bases. Germline CDR1 and CDR2: SGHTA and FQGNSA. The CDR3 contains 15 residues. This CDR3 is CASSSGGGSYNEQFF. CDR3 DNA: TGTGCCAGCAGCTCGGGGGGCGGATCCTACAATGAGCAGTTCTTC. The variable domain in full, with the rest retrieved from reference TRBV7-2 and TRBJ2-1, is GAGVSQSPSNKVTEKGKDVELRCDPISGHTALYWYRQSLGQGLEFLIYFQGNSAPDKSGLPSDRFSAERTGGSVSTLTIQRTQQEDSAVYLCASSSGGGSYNEQFFGPGTRLTVL.

This clone was recorded a few times. The V gene is TRBV15, the J gene TRBJ2-7; D gene ambiguous. The germline V gene encodes CDR1 LNHNV and CDR2 YYDKDF (reference sequence). V was shortened by 6 bases and J by 7 bases, with 19 bases between the two germline ends. The CDR3 sequence is 14 residues long. The CDR3 DNA reads as TGTGCCACCAGAGGATTTGGAAAAACGACAGAGCAGTACTTC. Its protein product is CATRGFGKTTEQYF.

This clone has just a few counts. V and J are TRBV7-2 and TRBJ2-5; D is uncertain. Germline CDR1 SGHTA, CDR2 FQGNSA. The V gene lost 7 bases and the J gene lost 2 bases, with 17 bases spanning the gap. The CDR3 covers 15 residues. CDR3 bases: TGTGCCAGCACCCCTGGCGGCTCTTCTCAAGAGACCCAGTACTTC. Amino acids: CASTPGGSSQETQYF.